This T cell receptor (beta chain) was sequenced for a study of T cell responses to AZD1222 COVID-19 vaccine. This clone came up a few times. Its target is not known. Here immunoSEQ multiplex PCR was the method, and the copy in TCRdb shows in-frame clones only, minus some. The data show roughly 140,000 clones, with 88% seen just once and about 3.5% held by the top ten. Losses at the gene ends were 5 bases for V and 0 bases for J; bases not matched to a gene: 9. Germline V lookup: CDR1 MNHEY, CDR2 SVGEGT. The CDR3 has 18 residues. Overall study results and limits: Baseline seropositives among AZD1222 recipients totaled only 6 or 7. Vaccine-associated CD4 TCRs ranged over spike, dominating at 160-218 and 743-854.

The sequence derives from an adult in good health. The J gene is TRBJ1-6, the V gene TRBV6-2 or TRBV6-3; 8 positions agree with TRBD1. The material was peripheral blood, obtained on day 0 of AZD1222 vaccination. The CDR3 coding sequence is TGTGCCAGCAGTAGCAGGGGGCCCCGAAGCTCCTATAATTCACCCCTCCACTTT. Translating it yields CASSSRGPRSSYNSPLHF.